The rows below give T cell receptor beta chains drawn from one sample of a study of T-cell memory formation after mild COVID-19. MiXCR, run by TCRdb on the 5' RACE reads, gives a single entry per CDR3 protein. The sample lists a few hundred thousand distinct CDR3 sequences, over 25% occurring once. Material for sequencing was PBMCs or a T cell subset sorted from them (not recorded which). Receptors originate from an adult woman who had mild COVID-19 (a few samples of this study predate the infection). Cell type and time point are not known. Both conserved end residues are part of each CDR3. A D gene is named only where the DNA matches it firmly. The size field is filled for only some rows; it gives once, few, many or a size class.

>TRBJ2-3|TRBD2|few|TRBV7-2
TGTGCCAGCAGCTTACCGGGAGGGCCAGATACGCAGTATTTT
CASSLPGGPDTQYF
>TRBJ2-3|TRBD2|.|TRBV20-1
TGCAGTGCTAGAGATCCGGGAGGGGCCGGCACAGATACGCAGTATTTT
CSARDPGGAGTDTQYF
>TRBJ1-1|TRBD1|.|TRBV2
TGTGCCAGAGGGGGCAAATTGAACACTGAAGCTTTCTTT
CARGGKLNTEAFF
>TRBJ1-1|TRBD1|few|TRBV24-1
TGTGCCACCAGTGAAAGCAACAGGGGAACCGGGAGTGAAGCTTTCTTT
CATSESNRGTGSEAFF
>TRBJ2-7|TRBD1|few|TRBV4-1
TGCGCCAGCAGCCAACCTCCGGGACAGGGGTTTTCCTACGAGCAGTACTTC
CASSQPPGQGFSYEQYF
>TRBJ2-7|.|.|TRBV2
TGTGCCAGCAGGGTGACATTAGCCCCCTACGAGCAGTACTTC
CASRVTLAPYEQYF
>TRBJ2-1|.|.|TRBV18
TGTGCCAGCGCGACAGGAGGGGTGAACAATGAGCAGTTCTTC
CASATGGVNNEQFF
>TRBJ1-1|TRBD1|few|TRBV3-1
TGTGCCACCGGGGGACAGGGCTACACTGAAGCTTTCTTT
CATGGQGYTEAFF
>TRBJ1-2|.|.|TRBV10-3
TGTGCCATCAGACAGCCTAACTATGGCTACACCTTC
CAIRQPNYGYTF
>TRBJ2-2|.|.|TRBV12-2
TGTGCAAGTCGCTCGTTCCAGGGGCTCACCGGGGAGCTGTTTTTT
CASRSFQGLTGELFF
>TRBJ2-5|TRBD1|.|TRBV29-1
TGCAGCGTGGGGACAGGGGCCGTTGCGGGGGCCCAGTACTTC
CSVGTGAVAGAQYF
>TRBJ1-1|.|.|TRBV12-3/TRBV12-4
TGTGCCAGCAGTTTTCTAGGGGCGGACACTGAAGCTTTCTTT
CASSFLGADTEAFF
>TRBJ1-1|.|.|TRBV20-1
TGCAGTGCTAGAGATTCTGGGGTTATGACTGAAGCTTTCTTT
CSARDSGVMTEAFF
>TRBJ1-1|TRBD1|few|TRBV5-1
TGCGCCAGCAGCCAAACGGGACAGGCAAACACTGAAGCTTTCTTT
CASSQTGQANTEAFF
>TRBJ1-2|TRBD1|once|TRBV5-6
TGTGCCAGCAGCGTGGCTGGACAGGGGGCGGTGAGCTATGGCTACACCTTC
CASSVAGQGAVSYGYTF
>TRBJ2-3|.|.|TRBV20-1
TGCAGTGCTCAGAGACTGGGGGCCGCCGGTGCGGATACGCAGTATTTT
CSAQRLGAAGADTQYF
>TRBJ2-2|TRBD2|.|TRBV5-6
TGTGCCAGCAGCGCTCCGCGGGGGTCGAACACCGGGGAGCTGTTTTTT
CASSAPRGSNTGELFF
>TRBJ2-1|TRBD1|.|TRBV19
TGTGCCAGTAGTATCCGGGACAGGGGAGGGAATGAGCAGTTCTTC
CASSIRDRGGNEQFF
>TRBJ2-3|.|many|TRBV5-1
TGCGCCAGCAGCTTGGATGCGGGGCAGTATTTT
CASSLDAGQYF
>TRBJ1-4|TRBD1|.|TRBV3-1
TGTGCCAGCAGCCCCCGGACAGGGGGCGCGGGACTGTTTTTT
CASSPRTGGAGLFF
>TRBJ1-1|.|few|TRBV29-1
TGCAGCGTCTCCCATGGACCCAGAAATAAAGAAGCTTTCTTT
CSVSHGPRNKEAFF
>TRBJ2-3|.|.|TRBV15
TGTGCCACCAGCAGAGATCCCCCAGGGGGCGGGAGAGATACGCAGTATTTT
CATSRDPPGGGRDTQYF
>TRBJ2-5|.|many|TRBV3-1
TGTGCCAGCAGCCAACCGGGGGCGGAGACCCAGTACTTC
CASSQPGAETQYF
>TRBJ2-3|.|few|TRBV7-9
TGTGCCAGCAGCACAGCCGGGGTATTAGGCGGAGATACGCAGTATTTT
CASSTAGVLGGDTQYF
>TRBJ2-3|.|.|TRBV20-1
TGCAGTGCTAGAGGGAGGGAGGATACGCAGTATTTT
CSARGREDTQYF
>TRBJ2-3|.|.|TRBV12-3/TRBV12-4
TGTGCCAGCAGTTTTGGAGTGAGTCACCGTACTTATACGCAGTATTTT
CASSFGVSHRTYTQYF
>TRBJ1-2|TRBD1|.|TRBV12-3/TRBV12-4
TGTGCCAGCAGCCCCAGGAGGGGGGACAGTTATGGCTACACCTTC
CASSPRRGDSYGYTF
>TRBJ2-5|.|.|TRBV11-3
TGTGCCAGCAGCTTAGGCGGGACAGCCCAAGAGACCCAGTACTTC
CASSLGGTAQETQYF
>TRBJ1-5|.|.|TRBV7-2
TGTGCCAGCAGCTTAACGGGGTCTAATCAGCCCCAGCATTTT
CASSLTGSNQPQHF
>TRBJ1-5|.|few|TRBV4-1
TGCGCCAGCAGCCAAGACCCGCAAGGAGGGGGTCAGCCCCAGCATTTT
CASSQDPQGGGQPQHF
>TRBJ2-1|TRBD2|.|TRBV24-1
TGTGCCACCAATAGCGGGAGCTCCTACAATGAGCAGTTCTTC
CATNSGSSYNEQFF
>TRBJ2-7|.|few|TRBV7-9
TGTGCCAGCAGCCCGGACGGGGAGACCTACGAGCAGTACTTC
CASSPDGETYEQYF
>TRBJ1-5|.|.|TRBV6-2/TRBV6-3
TGTGCCAGCAGTTCCGGGACGGAGCAGGGGCCCCAGCATTTT
CASSSGTEQGPQHF
>TRBJ2-1|.|.|TRBV23-1
TGCGCCAGCAGTCAATTAGGGCGCGATCTGGGCGTCCTTTACAATGAGCAGTTCTTC
CASSQLGRDLGVLYNEQFF
>TRBJ2-1|.|.|TRBV3-1
TGTGCCAGCAGCCAAGAGGGGACGAAAGAGCAGTTCTTC
CASSQEGTKEQFF
>TRBJ1-5|.|.|TRBV2
TGTGCCAGCAGCATAGACAGATTCGATCAGCCCCAGCATTTT
CASSIDRFDQPQHF
>TRBJ2-7|.|.|TRBV5-1
TGCGCCAGCAGCACCATTCCAGGGAGGGGGGACGAGCAGTACTTC
CASSTIPGRGDEQYF
>TRBJ1-1|.|.|TRBV18
TGTGCCAGCTCGCCCACGACCGCGGGGCAACGAACTGAAGCTTTCTTT
CASSPTTAGQRTEAFF
>TRBJ1-2|.|many|TRBV7-7
TGTGCTAGCACTTCGGGGAAGGACAGCCAACTCTATGGCTACACCTTC
CASTSGKDSQLYGYTF
>TRBJ1-1|.|many|TRBV12-3/TRBV12-4
TGTGCCAGCAGCCCGACAGGGAACACTGAAGCTTTCTTT
CASSPTGNTEAFF